This T cell receptor (beta chain) was documented in a study of cytomegalovirus exposure and HLA in healthy donors (dated by TCRdb to about 2017). A note on the overall study: In an earlier analysis of 587 of the donors, about 260 Gb of sequence data and some 120 million unique TCR beta sequences from 180 million or so T cells were reported. Every repertoire in the discovery cohort had been generated on one and the same sequencing platform. A later analysis re-analyzed previously published TCR beta repertoires from 600 to 850 donors and added high-resolution HLA genotyping to study TCR occurrence patterns. Donor age, sex, ethnicity and CMV serostatus were compiled together with the repertoire data. The number of donors typed differed by locus, with 629-630 for A, B, C, DRB1 and DQB1, 522 for DQA1, over 600 for DPA1, and 450 to 480 for DPB1. In the later analysis, no new phenotypic data were used to find candidate immune exposures; instead, reliance was placed on TCR beta sequences and their occurrence across donors. Among 398 genotyped donors of the cohort, an average of roughly 240,000 unique TCR beta nucleotide sequences were sequenced per donor, roughly a sixth of them non-productive. An earlier analysis of approximately 630 of the donors applied high-throughput TCR beta sequencing to assess whether each TCR beta V gene segment acted as functional or pseudogenic. The study used immunosequencing to profile the T cell repertoires of approximately 640 subjects and linked those repertoires to cytomegalovirus serostatus. HLA typing included class I and class II loci at four-digit resolution. The study aimed to test whether cataloging public T cell receptors could reveal signatures of past pathogen exposure. To predict cytomegalovirus infection status, the study combined high-throughput TCR immunosequencing, statistical association of individual TCRs with disease status, and machine learning. Approximately 300 gigabases of sequencing data and approximately 84 million unique TCR sequences were included in an early release covering several hundred HLA-typed donors. Genome-wide SNP genotypes for about 65% of the 666 donors were used in a later genetic analysis, which treated that subset as a discovery cohort. Of the approximately 400 genotyped donors, 70% to 90% were placed in the genetic ancestry cluster associated with self-reported Caucasian donors. Four to six DR-DQ haplotypes were handled as single units for association and clustering, since linkage in the cohort was strong. In addition to the first cohort of approximately 650 subjects, a separate validation cohort of 100 to 150 different subjects was used. Summary of the overall study and its limitations: A later genetic analysis associated a missense DCLRE1C variant with V-gene and J-gene trimming of TCR beta chains, and an independent cohort replicated the association. Most TCR sequences were seen in very few donors, while some public TCRs were found in many individuals. In this cohort, only TCR beta chains were sequenced, and detectable features were limited by the absence of alpha or paired-chain data. Over 15 rarely observed V segments, including chromosome 9 orphons, were excluded from the earlier analysis of about 500 of the donors because counts were too low. Presence/absence analyses assumed roughly uniform sequencing depth across donors, an assumption that may not hold. A cluster of highly shared sequence variants was judged likely to represent a technical artifact of the sequencing pipeline. According to a later analysis, TCR association rates differed among HLA loci, with DRB1 alleles showing the most associated TCRs and HLA-C alleles showing the fewest. According to the authors, the approach could potentially be generalized to other disease states and immunological phenotypes. In a later analysis, several top co-occurrence clusters were reported to appear linked to parvovirus B19, influenza, CMV and Epstein-Barr virus. Some IMGT-functional V segments, including TRBV6-2 and TRBV6-3, could not be told apart with the 87-base-pair reads, so those segments were excluded. At a false discovery rate of 0.05, a later analysis linked about 16,000 TCR beta sequences to specific HLA alleles. The classifier was reported to diagnose cytomegalovirus status with high specificity and sensitivity in both the original cohort and the validation cohort. According to a later genetic analysis, donors in an Asian-associated ancestry cluster had fewer N-insertions in productive TCRs than the approximately 700-donor mean. HLA typing was unavailable for some donors at each locus, so association tests used only the typed subset. A further reported finding was that TCR beta sequences accurately predicted the HLA-A and HLA-B alleles for most subjects in the first cohort. When HLA alleles, especially DR and DQ, strongly co-occurred, attributing TCR associations to individual alleles was difficult. The only immune exposure information available for the cohort was CMV serostatus. A later analysis found that HLA-associated TCR beta chains were more clonally expanded and had lower generation probabilities than equally common non-associated chains. A few of the identified cytomegalovirus-associated TCR beta chains were confirmed in vitro to be specific for cytomegalovirus antigens. In the study, some 160 TCR beta chains were listed as associated with cytomegalovirus. Linkage disequilibrium might explain the correlated functional status among segregating V segments, but an unknown experimental factor could not be ruled out. In an earlier analysis of 587 of the donors, most TCR beta V segments appeared in productive rearrangements about 87% or about 30% of the time, broadly matching IMGT annotations. A later analysis found that most CMV-associated TCR beta chains appeared HLA-restricted, with HLA associations seemingly driven largely by CMV exposure.

In total, roughly 710 healthy bone marrow donors made up the cohort. At the time of sampling, every cohort member was nominally healthy, though immune exposures that went unrecorded were likely present. The donor tested CMV seronegative and was one of the 352 seronegative cohort members. A peripheral blood sample was provided by each donor, and peripheral blood mononuclear cells were used for TCR beta sequencing. The Qiagen DNeasy Blood Extraction Kit was used to extract genomic DNA from the blood cell samples. The library was obtained by the immunoSEQ multiplex PCR assay. A mixture of 60 forward primers for TCR Vbeta segments and 13 reverse primers for TCR Jbeta segments was used in the multiplex PCR. The CDR3 region of rearranged TCR beta genes was amplified from genomic DNA with a multiplex PCR assay. Amplified TCR beta libraries were sequenced as 87-base-pair reads on the Illumina HiSeq System. The study's processing was this. Across the 670 or so repertoires, a later analysis counted roughly 84 million unique TCR beta chains, approximately 10 million of which were shared by at least two donors. To remove PCR and sequencing errors, raw reads were error-corrected and collapsed into unique sequences using a nearest-neighbor algorithm that merged closely related sequences. Alignment of CDR3 sequences to IMGT reference sequences was used to assign V, D and J gene segments. For a sequence to be retained, at least a six-nucleotide match to both a V gene segment and a J gene segment was required. Rearrangements were called productive when the CDR3 lacked stop codons and stayed in frame with V and J; all others were non-productive. CDR3 was defined according to IMGT convention as the region running from the second conserved V-encoded cysteine to the conserved J-encoded phenylalanine. The earlier analysis of about 590 of the donors excluded sequences that lacked an unambiguous match to a single V gene segment. In an earlier analysis of 450 to 700 of the donors, V segments were called functional above 56.7% productive rearrangements and were called segregating when the between-donor standard deviation exceeded 5%. A statistical classification framework was built to diagnose cytomegalovirus status from the catalog of TCR beta chain sequences. In a later analysis, V and J genes were assigned by comparing TCR nucleotide sequences against IMGT/GENE-DB human TR gene sequences. The TCRdist pipeline was used in a later analysis to assign CDR3 sequences and most-parsimonious VDJ recombination scenarios. In a later analysis, each TCR beta chain was defined by its CDR3 amino acid sequence together with its V-gene family, and reads lacking a unique V-gene family were excluded. In a later analysis, 550 to 650 highly shared, low-generation-probability nucleotide sequences were removed to address suspected cross-contamination and a sequencing artifact. In a later analysis, a clonal expansion index for each public chain was calculated from normalized within-repertoire ranks of inferred template counts. A later analysis computed generation probabilities with a VDJ recombination model fitted to out-of-frame rearrangements, and checked the results against IGoR. In a later analysis, hypergeometric tests were used to score TCR-TCR, TCR-HLA and TCR-CMV co-occurrence, with a repertoire-size bias correction applied to TCR pairs. In a later analysis, false discovery rates were estimated by permuting HLA or CMV assignments 20 times. In a later analysis, co-occurring TCRs were grouped using DBSCAN, with TCRdist sequence similarity added in when clustering inside HLA-allele-positive subsets. Co-occurrence clustering excluded repertoires with fewer than 30,000 or more than 120,000 public chains, plus five with anomalous nucleotide sharing. TCRdb obtained this table from immuneACCESS and retained in-frame rearrangements with V and J assigned. These tables miss some clones; where compared with another copy, unresolved V genes account for less than half of the shortfall, and the remainder is unexplained. That table furnishes V, J and clone size, whereas the DNA furnished D and trimming. Recorded for this sample are roughly 170,000 clones; approximately 80% of them occurred a single time. In total, the top ten clones hold about 0.69% of the sample.

About this clone itself: The target of this receptor is not known. No much larger clonotype is one base removed from it; base qualities were not supplied.

V lost 4 bases and J lost 1 base; the stretch between them is 17 bases long. Measured from the cysteine to the phenylalanine, the CDR3 is 17 residues long. CDR3 DNA is the only sequence kept; it has 51 bases, read in frame from the first base. As encoded in the germline V gene, CDR1 is SNHLY while CDR2 is FYNNEI. The V and J genes are TRBV2 and TRBJ1-5; TRBD1 might be the D gene, on 5 matching bases. The sequence was obtained from a female donor in good health and CMV-seronegative. Sequenced input: PBMCs. The sequenced DNA is TGTGCCAGCAGTGTGTCGGACAACGATAAGAGCAATCAGCCCCAGCATTTT. Protein translation: CASSVSDNDKSNQPQHF.